These 15 T cell receptor beta chains came from one sample sequenced in a study of cytomegalovirus exposure and HLA in healthy donors. PCR employed 60 Vbeta and 13 Jbeta primers. Clones were read by immunoSEQ multiplex PCR, and TCRdb kept only the in-frame ones, dropping some. The table lists about 120,000 clones, about 70% of them singletons. The sequencing input was PBMCs. These receptors came from a human donor in good health.

CDR3 sequence: CATSRERLAHEQFF. As DNA, the CDR3 is TGTGCCACCAGCAGAGAGAGACTAGCGCATGAGCAGTTCTTC. The chain joins TRBV15 to TRBJ2-1; 8 positions agree with TRBD2. The V segment lost 0 bases and the J segment 8 bases; nucleotides outside the gene matches: 3. Looked up from germline, CDR1 is LNHNV and CDR2 is YYDKDF (reference sequence). This CDR3 region has 14 residues.

This chain connects TRBV5-1 to TRBJ1-1; maybe TRBD1 (5 bases). V lost 4 bases and J 10 bases, leaving 14 bases between the germline ends. The CDR3 is made up of 12 amino acids. Germline V gene sequence: CDR1 SGHRS, CDR2 YFSETQ. The CDR3 DNA is TGCGCCAGCAGCCCCGGGGGAGCGGGAGCTTTCTTT. Its translation: CASSPGGAGAFF.

The rearrangement links TRBV14 to TRBJ2-7, with a weak D call TRBD1 (6 bases). V lost 4 bases, J lost 1 base, and 14 bases lay in between. The CDR3 length is 15 residues. The germline V gene encodes CDR1 SGHDN and CDR2 FVKESK. Written as DNA, the CDR3 is TGTGCCAGCAGCCCCCAGGGCAGGGGTTCCTACGAGCAGTACTTC. Translation gives CASSPQGRGSYEQYF.

The chain couples TRBV7-9 to TRBJ2-3, with D possibly TRBD1 on 6 matching bases. V was trimmed by 0 bases and J by 6 bases, leaving 13 bases between them. This CDR3 has 15 residues. Germline V lookup: CDR1 SEHNR, CDR2 FQNEAQ (reference sequence). CDR3 protein: CASSLAGGKSDTQYF. DNA for the CDR3: TGTGCCAGCAGCTTAGCAGGGGGAAAGTCGGATACGCAGTATTTT.

The chain links TRBV6-5 to TRBJ2-5; 8 nucleotides line up with TRBD2. V was clipped by 6 bases and J by 4 bases; unmatched bases: 7. From germline, CDR1 is MNHEY and CDR2 SVGAGI. The CDR3 extends over 14 amino acids. CDR3 nucleotide sequence: TGTGCCAGCAGGAGACCGGGACTAGGAGAGACCCAGTACTTC. Translated, it gives CASRRPGLGETQYF.

The chain is built from TRBV2 and TRBJ2-1, with 9 bases matching TRBD2. V lost 4 bases and J lost 2; bases outside the gene matches: 0. Germline CDR1 reads SNHLY; CDR2 reads FYNNEI. The CDR3 covers 14 residues. As DNA, the CDR3 is TGTGCCAGCAGTGTAGCGGGAGCCTACAATGAGCAGTTCTTC. It specifies CASSVAGAYNEQFF.

The CDR3 nucleotides are TGTGCCATCAGCCAGACAGGGAGAGGGAAAGATCAGCCCCAGCATTTT. It translates to CAISQTGRGKDQPQHF. The chain recombines TRBV10-3 with TRBJ1-5; 7 bases are a match to TRBD1. Germline assignment: CDR1 ENHRY and CDR2 SYGVKD. CDR3 size: 16 residues. With V trimmed by 6 bases and J by 5 bases, 13 bases remained unmatched.

The CDR3 protein is CASKDRAFLGEQFF. The DNA of the CDR3 is TGTGCCAGTAAAGACAGAGCCTTTTTGGGCGAGCAGTTCTTC. The genes are TRBV19 and TRBJ2-1, with a weak D call TRBD1 (5 bases). Deletions cut 7 bases from V and 10 bases from J, with 20 bases between. The germline gives CDR1 LNHDA, CDR2 SQIVND (reference sequence). CDR3 length: 14 residues.

V is TRBV7-2 and J is TRBJ2-5; D might be TRBD1 (5 bases). The germline CDR1 and CDR2 sequences are SGHTA and FQGNSA. V lost 5 bases, J lost 0 bases, and 7 bases lay in between. The CDR3 covers 13 residues. CDR3 nucleotides: TGTGCCAGCAGCCCAGGGAACCAAGAGACCCAGTACTTC. Translating gives CASSPGNQETQYF.

The gene calls are TRBV5-3 and TRBJ1-1; 10 nucleotides align to TRBD1. TRBV5-3 is designated an ORF whose function remains uncertain. Trimming took 4 bases from V and 7 from J; bases not matched to a gene: 10. The CDR3 extends over 15 amino acids. DNA of the CDR3: TGTGCCAGAAGCCGGAGGACAGGGGGAAGGGGTGAAGCTTTCTTT. It specifies CARSRRTGGRGEAFF.

V and J are TRBV2 and TRBJ1-5, with a tentative D call TRBD1 (6 bases). V lost 6 bases and J lost 3, with 9 bases in between. This CDR3 region has 13 residues. CDR1 and CDR2 from the germline V gene are SNHLY and FYNNEI. The CDR3 coding sequence is TGTGCCAGCAGGCGACAGGTCAATCAGCCCCAGCATTTT. Translation gives CASRRQVNQPQHF.

The chain combines TRBV5-1 with TRBJ2-7; 9 bases are shared with TRBD1. V lost 1 base to trimming and J lost 12 bases; unmatched junction nucleotides: 8. Germline CDR1 reads SGHRS; CDR2 reads YFSETQ. The CDR3 contains 13 residues. CDR3 nucleotides: TGCGCCAGCAGCTTGACCCGGGACAGGGCGAGGTACTTC. Amino acid sequence: CASSLTRDRARYF.

The chain couples TRBV6-5 to TRBJ2-7; D ambiguous. Germline V CDR1 and CDR2: MNHEY, SVGAGI. The V end was cut by 2 bases, the J end by 5 bases, with 4 bases between. This CDR3 comprises 11 residues. The CDR3 DNA reads as TGTGCCAGCAGTTACGAGGACGAGCAGTACTTC. Protein: CASSYEDEQYF.

This clone occurred a few times. As DNA, the CDR3 is TGTGCCAGCAGCGTCGGGGGGGGATCCAATCAGCCCCAGCATTTT. Amino acid sequence: CASSVGGGSNQPQHF. V and J are TRBV5-4 and TRBJ1-5; a possible D gene is TRBD1 (5 bases). Between the trimmed V and J ends, which lost 4 bases and 3 bases, there was a span of 14 bases. The CDR3 is 15 residues long. The germline V gene encodes CDR1 SGHNT and CDR2 YYREEE (reference sequence).

The V and J genes are TRBV27 and TRBJ1-2, with 7 bases fitting TRBD1. V lost 5 bases and J lost 0; bases outside the gene matches: 15. CDR3 length: 18 amino acids. Germline V gene data show CDR1 as MNHEY and CDR2 as SMNVEV (reference sequence). The CDR3 loop reads CASSPQPGTETSNYGYTF. The CDR3 DNA sequence: TGTGCCAGCAGTCCCCAACCCGGGACAGAAACCTCTAACTATGGCTACACCTTC.